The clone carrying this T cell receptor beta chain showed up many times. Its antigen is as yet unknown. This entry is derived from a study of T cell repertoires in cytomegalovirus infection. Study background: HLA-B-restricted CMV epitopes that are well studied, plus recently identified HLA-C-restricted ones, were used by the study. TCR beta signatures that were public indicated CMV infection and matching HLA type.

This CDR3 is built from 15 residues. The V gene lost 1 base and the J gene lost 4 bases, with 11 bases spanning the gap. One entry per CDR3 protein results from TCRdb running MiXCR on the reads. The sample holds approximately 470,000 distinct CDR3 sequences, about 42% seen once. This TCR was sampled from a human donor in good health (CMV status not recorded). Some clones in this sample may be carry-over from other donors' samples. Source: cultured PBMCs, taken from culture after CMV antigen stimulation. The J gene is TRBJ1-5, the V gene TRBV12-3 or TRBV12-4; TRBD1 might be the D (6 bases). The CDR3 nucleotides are TGTGCCAGCAGTTTAGGCGGTAGGGGGAATCAGCCCCAGCATTTT. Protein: CASSLGGRGNQPQHF.